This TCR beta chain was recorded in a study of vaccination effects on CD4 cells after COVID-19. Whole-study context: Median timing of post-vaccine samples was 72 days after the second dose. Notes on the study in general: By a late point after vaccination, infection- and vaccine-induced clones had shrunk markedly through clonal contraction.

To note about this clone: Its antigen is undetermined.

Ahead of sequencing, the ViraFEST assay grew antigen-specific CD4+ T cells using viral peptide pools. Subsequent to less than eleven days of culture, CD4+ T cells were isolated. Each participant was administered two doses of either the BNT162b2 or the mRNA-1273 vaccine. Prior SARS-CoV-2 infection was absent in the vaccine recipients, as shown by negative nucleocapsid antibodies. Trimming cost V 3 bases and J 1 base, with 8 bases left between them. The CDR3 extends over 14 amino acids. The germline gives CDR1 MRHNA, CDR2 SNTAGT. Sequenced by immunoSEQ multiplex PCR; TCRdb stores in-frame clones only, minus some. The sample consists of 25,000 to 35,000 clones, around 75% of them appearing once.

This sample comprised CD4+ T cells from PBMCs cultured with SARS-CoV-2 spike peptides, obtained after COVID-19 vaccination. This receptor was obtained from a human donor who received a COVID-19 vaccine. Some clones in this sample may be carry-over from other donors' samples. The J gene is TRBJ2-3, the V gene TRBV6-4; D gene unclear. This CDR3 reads CASSEQTGTDTQYF. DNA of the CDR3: TGTGCCAGCAGTGAACAGACGGGCACAGATACGCAGTATTTT.